One T cell receptor beta chain is described in this entry. Its antigen is unidentified. The CDR3 loop spans 16 amino acids. Germline V gene data show CDR1 as MGHDK and CDR2 as SYGVNS. V lost 3 bases and J lost 1, with 13 bases in between. This sample stems from a study of beta chain features in type 1 diabetes. Looking at the study overall: Examination of sorted cells across all samples involved around 99 million cells. Findings of the study overall: The study found fewer insertions and more deletions at VDJ junctions in type 1 diabetes patients.

The study reverse transcribed the entire isolated RNA, so it sequenced expressed TCRB transcripts. Reads from naive, central memory and regulatory T cell samples averaged roughly 3.6 million. The data were produced by immunoSEQ multiplex PCR, yet TCRdb's version contains in-frame clones alone and is incomplete. Here the sample spans about 470,000 clones, 30% being singletons. The chain couples TRBV25-1 to TRBJ2-4; D may correspond to TRBD1 or TRBD2 (5 bases each). Sequenced input: naive CD4+ T cells from blood. This TCR was recovered from a man between 18 and 35 years old in good health. The CDR3 DNA reads as TGTGCCAGCAGTGAGAGTGGGGGTACGGCCAAAAACATTCAGTACTTC. This gives the protein CASSESGGTAKNIQYF.